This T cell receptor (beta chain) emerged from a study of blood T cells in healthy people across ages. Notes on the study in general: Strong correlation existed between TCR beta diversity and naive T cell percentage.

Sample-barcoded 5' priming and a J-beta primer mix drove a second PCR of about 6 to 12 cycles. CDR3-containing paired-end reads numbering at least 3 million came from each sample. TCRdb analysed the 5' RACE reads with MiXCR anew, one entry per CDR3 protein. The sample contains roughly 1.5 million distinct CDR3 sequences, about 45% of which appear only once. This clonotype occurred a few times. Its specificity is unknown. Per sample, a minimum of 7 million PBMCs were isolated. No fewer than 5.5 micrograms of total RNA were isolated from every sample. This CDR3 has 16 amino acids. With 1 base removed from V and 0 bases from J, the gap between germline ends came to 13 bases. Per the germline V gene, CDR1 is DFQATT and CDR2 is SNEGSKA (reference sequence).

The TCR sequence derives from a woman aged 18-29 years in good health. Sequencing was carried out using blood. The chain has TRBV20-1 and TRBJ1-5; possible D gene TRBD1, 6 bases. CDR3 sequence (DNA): TGCAGTGCTAGAGCACAGGGAGACAATAGCAATCAGCCCCAGCATTTT. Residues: CSARAQGDNSNQPQHF.